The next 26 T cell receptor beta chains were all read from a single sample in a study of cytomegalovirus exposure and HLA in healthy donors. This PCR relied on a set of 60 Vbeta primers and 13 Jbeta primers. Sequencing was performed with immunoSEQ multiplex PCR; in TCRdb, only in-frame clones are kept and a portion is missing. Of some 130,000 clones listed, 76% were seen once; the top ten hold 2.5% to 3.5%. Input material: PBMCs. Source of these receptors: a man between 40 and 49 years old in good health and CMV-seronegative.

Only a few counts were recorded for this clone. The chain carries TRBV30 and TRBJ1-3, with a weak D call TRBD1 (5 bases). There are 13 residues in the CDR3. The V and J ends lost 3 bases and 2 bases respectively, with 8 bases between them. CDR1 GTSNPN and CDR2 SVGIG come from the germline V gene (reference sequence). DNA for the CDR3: TGTGCCTGGAGCCAGGGCCCTGGAAACACCATATATTTT. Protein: CAWSQGPGNTIYF.

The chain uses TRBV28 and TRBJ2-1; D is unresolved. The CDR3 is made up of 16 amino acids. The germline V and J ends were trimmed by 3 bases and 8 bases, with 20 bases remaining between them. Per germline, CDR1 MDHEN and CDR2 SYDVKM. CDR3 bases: TGTGCCAGCAGTTTTAGCCCGAGACGTCTTATCGATGAGCAGTTCTTC. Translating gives CASSFSPRRLIDEQFF.

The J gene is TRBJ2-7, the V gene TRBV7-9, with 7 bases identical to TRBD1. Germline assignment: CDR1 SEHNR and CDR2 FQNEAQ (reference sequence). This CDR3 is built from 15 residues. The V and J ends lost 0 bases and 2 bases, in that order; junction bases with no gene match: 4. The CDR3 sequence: CASSLADQGAYEQYF. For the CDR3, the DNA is TGTGCCAGCAGCTTAGCGGATCAGGGGGCCTACGAGCAGTACTTC.

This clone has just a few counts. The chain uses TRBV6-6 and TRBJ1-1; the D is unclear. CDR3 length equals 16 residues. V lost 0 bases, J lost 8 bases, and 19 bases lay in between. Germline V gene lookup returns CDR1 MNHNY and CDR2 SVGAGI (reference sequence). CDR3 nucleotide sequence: TGTGCCAGCAGTTACTCTGGTGCGTTCGCAGGCGCAGAAGCTTTCTTT. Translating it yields CASSYSGAFAGAEAFF.

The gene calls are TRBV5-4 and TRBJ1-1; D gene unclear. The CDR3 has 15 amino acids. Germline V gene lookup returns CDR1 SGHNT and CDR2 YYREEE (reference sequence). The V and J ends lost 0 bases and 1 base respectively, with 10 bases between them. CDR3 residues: CASSLEAGRNTEAFF. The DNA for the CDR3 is TGTGCCAGCAGCTTGGAAGCGGGTCGGAACACTGAAGCTTTCTTT.

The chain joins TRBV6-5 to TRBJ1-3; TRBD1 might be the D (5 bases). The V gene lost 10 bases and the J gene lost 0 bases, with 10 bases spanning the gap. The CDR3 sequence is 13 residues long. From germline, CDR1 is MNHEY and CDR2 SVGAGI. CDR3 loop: CATGVPSGNTIYF. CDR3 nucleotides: TGTGCCACGGGGGTTCCCTCTGGAAACACCATATATTTT.

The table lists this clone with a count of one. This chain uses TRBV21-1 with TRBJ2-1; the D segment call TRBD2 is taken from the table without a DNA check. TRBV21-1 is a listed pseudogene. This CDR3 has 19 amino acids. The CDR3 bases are TGTGCCAGCAGCAAAGGAGGGACTAGCGGGGCGAGCTCCTACAATGAGCAGTTCTTC. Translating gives CASSKGGTSGASSYNEQFF.

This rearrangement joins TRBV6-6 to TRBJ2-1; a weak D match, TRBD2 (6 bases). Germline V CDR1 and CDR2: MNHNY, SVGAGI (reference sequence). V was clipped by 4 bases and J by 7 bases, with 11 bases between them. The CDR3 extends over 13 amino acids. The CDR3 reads CASSSFGGNEQFF. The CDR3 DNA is TGTGCCAGCAGTTCGTTTGGGGGGAATGAGCAGTTCTTC.

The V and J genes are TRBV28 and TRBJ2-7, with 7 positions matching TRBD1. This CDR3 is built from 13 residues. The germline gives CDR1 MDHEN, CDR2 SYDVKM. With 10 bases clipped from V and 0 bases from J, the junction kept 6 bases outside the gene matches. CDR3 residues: CATQTGYSYEQYF. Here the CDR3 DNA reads TGTGCCACCCAGACAGGGTACTCCTACGAGCAGTACTTC.

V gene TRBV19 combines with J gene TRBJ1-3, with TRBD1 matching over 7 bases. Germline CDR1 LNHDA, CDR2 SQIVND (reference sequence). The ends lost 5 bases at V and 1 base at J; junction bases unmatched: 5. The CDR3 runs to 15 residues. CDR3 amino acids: CASSATGVSGNTIYF. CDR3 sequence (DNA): TGTGCCAGTAGTGCTACAGGGGTGTCTGGAAACACCATATATTTT. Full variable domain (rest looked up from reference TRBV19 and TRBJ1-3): DGGITQSPKYLFRKEGQNVTLSCEQNLNHDAMYWYRQDPGQGLRLIYYSQIVNDFQKGDIAEGYSVSREKKESFPLTVTSAQKNPTAFYLCASSATGVSGNTIYFGEGSWLTVV.

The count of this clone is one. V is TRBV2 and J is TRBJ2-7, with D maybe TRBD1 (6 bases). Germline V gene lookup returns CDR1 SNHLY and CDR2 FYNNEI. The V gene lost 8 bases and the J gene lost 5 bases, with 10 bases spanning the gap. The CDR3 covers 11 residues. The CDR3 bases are TGTGCCAGCCTAACAGGGCACGAGCAGTACTTC. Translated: CASLTGHEQYF.

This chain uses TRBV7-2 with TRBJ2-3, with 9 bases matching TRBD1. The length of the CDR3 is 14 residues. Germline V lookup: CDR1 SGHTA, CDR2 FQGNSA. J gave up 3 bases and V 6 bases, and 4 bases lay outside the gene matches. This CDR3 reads CASRPDRGTDTQYF. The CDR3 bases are TGTGCCAGCAGGCCGGACAGGGGTACAGATACGCAGTATTTT.

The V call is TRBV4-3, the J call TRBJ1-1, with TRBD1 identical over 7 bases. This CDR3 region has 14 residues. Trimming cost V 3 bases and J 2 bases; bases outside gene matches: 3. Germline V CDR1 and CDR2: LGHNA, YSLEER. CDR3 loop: CASSHQGGNTEAFF. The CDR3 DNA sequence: TGCGCCAGCAGCCACCAGGGGGGAAACACTGAAGCTTTCTTT.

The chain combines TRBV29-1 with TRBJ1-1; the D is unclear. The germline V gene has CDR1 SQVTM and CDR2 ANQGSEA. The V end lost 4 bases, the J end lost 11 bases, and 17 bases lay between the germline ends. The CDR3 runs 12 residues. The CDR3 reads CSVGTTLGPAFF. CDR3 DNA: TGCAGCGTTGGTACCACCCTAGGCCCGGCTTTCTTT.

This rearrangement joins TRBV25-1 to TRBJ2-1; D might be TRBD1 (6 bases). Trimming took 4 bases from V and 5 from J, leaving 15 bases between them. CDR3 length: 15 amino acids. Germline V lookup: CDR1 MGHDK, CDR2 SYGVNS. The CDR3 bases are TGTGCCAGCAGTGTAGCCGGGACAAACCACAATGAGCAGTTCTTC. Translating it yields CASSVAGTNHNEQFF.

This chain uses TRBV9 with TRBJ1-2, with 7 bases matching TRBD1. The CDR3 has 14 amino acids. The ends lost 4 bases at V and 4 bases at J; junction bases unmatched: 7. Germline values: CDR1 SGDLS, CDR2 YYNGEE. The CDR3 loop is CASSPETGPYGYTF. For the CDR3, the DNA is TGTGCCAGCAGCCCAGAGACAGGGCCCTATGGCTACACCTTC.

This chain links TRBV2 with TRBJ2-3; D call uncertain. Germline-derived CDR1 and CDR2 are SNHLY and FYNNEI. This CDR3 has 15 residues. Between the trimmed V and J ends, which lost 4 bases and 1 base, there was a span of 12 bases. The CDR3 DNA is TGTGCCAGCAGTGTATTGCAGTACCGCACAGATACGCAGTATTTT. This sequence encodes CASSVLQYRTDTQYF.

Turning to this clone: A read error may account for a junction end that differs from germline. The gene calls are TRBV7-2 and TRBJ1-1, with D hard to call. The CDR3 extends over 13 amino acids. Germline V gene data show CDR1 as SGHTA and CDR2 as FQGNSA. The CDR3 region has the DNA TGTGCCAGCAACTTACATCCCGGGAGTGAAGCTTTCTTT. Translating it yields CASNLHPGSEAFF.

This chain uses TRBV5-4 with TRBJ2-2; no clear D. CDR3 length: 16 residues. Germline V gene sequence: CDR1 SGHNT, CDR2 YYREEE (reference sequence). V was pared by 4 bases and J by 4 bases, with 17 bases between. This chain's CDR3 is CASSRDLASGTGELFF. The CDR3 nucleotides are TGTGCCAGCAGCCGTGACCTGGCGTCAGGCACCGGGGAGCTGTTTTTT. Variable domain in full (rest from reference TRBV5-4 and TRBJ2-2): ETGVTQSPTHLIKTRGQQVTLRCSSQSGHNTVSWYQQALGQGPQFIFQYYREEENGRGNFPPRFSGLQFPNYSSELNVNALELDDSALYLCASSRDLASGTGELFFGEGSRLTVL.

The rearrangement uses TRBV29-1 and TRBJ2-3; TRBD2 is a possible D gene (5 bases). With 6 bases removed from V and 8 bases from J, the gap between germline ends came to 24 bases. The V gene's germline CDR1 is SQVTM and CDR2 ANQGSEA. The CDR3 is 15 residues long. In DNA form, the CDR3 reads TGCAGCGTCGGCGGGCAGAGTACGAGGCACGGTACGCAGTATTTT. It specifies CSVGGQSTRHGTQYF.

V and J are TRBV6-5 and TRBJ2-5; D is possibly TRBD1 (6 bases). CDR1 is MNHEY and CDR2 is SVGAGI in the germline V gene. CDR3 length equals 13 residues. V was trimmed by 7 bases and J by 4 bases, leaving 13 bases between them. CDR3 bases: TGTGCCAGCAAACCACAGGGAAGAGAGACCCAGTACTTC. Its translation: CASKPQGRETQYF.

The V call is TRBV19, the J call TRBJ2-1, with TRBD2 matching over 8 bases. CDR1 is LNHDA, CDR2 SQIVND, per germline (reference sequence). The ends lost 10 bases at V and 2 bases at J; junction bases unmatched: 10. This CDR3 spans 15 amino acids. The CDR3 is CATLAGPGPYNEQFF. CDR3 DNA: TGTGCCACCTTAGCGGGGCCCGGCCCCTACAATGAGCAGTTCTTC. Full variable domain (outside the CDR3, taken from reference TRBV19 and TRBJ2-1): DGGITQSPKYLFRKEGQNVTLSCEQNLNHDAMYWYRQDPGQGLRLIYYSQIVNDFQKGDIAEGYSVSREKKESFPLTVTSAQKNPTAFYLCATLAGPGPYNEQFFGPGTRLTVL.

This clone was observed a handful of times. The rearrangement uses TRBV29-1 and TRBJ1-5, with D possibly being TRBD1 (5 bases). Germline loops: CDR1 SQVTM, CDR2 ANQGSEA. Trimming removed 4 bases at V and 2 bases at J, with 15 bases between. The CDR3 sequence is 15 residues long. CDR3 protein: CSVGGSKSGNQPQHF. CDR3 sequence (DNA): TGCAGCGTTGGGGGCTCTAAATCGGGCAATCAGCCCCAGCATTTT.

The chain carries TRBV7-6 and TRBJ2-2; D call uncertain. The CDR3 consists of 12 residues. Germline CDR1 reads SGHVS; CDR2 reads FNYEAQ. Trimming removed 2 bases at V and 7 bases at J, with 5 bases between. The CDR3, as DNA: TGTGCCAGCAGCTTAATTCACGGGGAGCTGTTTTTT. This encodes CASSLIHGELFF. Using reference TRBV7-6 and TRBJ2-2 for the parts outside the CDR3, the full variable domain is GAGVSQSPRYKVTKRGQDVALRCDPISGHVSLYWYRQALGQGPEFLTYFNYEAQQDKSGLPNDRFSAERPEGSISTLTIQRTEQRDSAMYRCASSLIHGELFFGEGSRLTVL.

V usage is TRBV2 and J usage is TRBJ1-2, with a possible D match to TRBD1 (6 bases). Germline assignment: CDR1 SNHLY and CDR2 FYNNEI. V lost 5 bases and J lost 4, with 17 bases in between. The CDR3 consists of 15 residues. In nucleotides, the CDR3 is TGTGCCAGCAGTCAGGGGAGGGGGACTTCCTATGGCTACACCTTC. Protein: CASSQGRGTSYGYTF. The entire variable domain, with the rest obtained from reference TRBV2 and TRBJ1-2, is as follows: EPEVTQTPSHQVTQMGQEVILRCVPISNHLYFYWYRQILGQKVEFLVSFYNNEISEKSEIFDDQFSVERPDGSNFTLKIRSTKLEDSAMYFCASSQGRGTSYGYTFGSGTRLTVV.

The CDR3 region is CASSLDRQGGNTEAFF. The CDR3 DNA reads as TGTGCCAGCAGCTTAGACCGACAGGGAGGAAACACTGAAGCTTTCTTT. The chain uses TRBV11-3 and TRBJ1-1; 7 bases fit TRBD1. Germline V lookup: CDR1 SGHNT, CDR2 YENEEA. Germline trimming cut 0 bases from V and 2 bases from J; bases unmatched to any gene: 6. The CDR3 extends over 16 amino acids. Filled out from reference TRBV11-3 and TRBJ1-1, the complete variable domain reads EAGVVQSPRYKIIEKKQPVAFWCNPISGHNTLYWYLQNLGQGPELLIRYENEEAVDDSQLPKDRFSAERLKGVDSTLKIQPAELGDSAVYLCASSLDRQGGNTEAFFGQGTRLTVV.